This T cell receptor (beta chain) was sequenced for a study of identical twins. Overall study results and limits: A lower insertion count was a feature of abundant cord blood beta clonotypes, with no such feature in memory repertoires. Conclusions leaned on cross-sectional statistical analysis and did not track the same donors over time. Monozygotic twins shared more out-of-frame TCR alpha than recombination models predicted.

Remarks on this clonotype: No antigen is known for it.

Template switching added a universal primer binding site, and final cDNA carried unique molecular identifiers. MiXCR, run by TCRdb on the 5' RACE reads, gives a single entry per CDR3 protein. Here the sample spans 460,000 or so distinct CDR3 sequences, 14% being singletons. These same data were also listed under a study on yellow fever vaccine responses in identical twins.

The clonotype was recovered from a woman aged 18-29 years in good health. Sequencing input: CD4+ T cells sorted from blood.

CDR3 DNA sequence: TGTGCCAGTAGCGGGACACATTTCTCCTACGAGCAGTACTTC. Translated: CASSGTHFSYEQYF. This chain links TRBV19 with TRBJ2-7; TRBD1 might be the D (6 bases). V was cut by 6 bases and J by 0 bases, with 12 bases left in between. This CDR3 is built from 14 residues. CDR1 is LNHDA and CDR2 is SQIVND in the germline V gene (reference sequence).